This T cell receptor (beta chain) came from a study of T cell clones after liver transplantation. Turning to the study itself: A pre-transplant mixed lymphocyte reaction with TCRbeta sequencing defined graft-donor-reactive clones followed in post-transplant blood. Standard immunosuppression, with no induction, continued until 12-24 months after transplant. At least one year of complete immunosuppression withdrawal without enzymes over twice normal defined tolerance. Broader study findings: Donor-reactive sequences fell more than third party-reactive ones, suggesting partial deletion.

The CDR3 covers 12 residues. Per germline, CDR1 SGDLS and CDR2 YYNGEE. The germline V and J ends were trimmed by 4 bases and 5 bases, with 7 bases remaining between them. The repertoire was sequenced with immunoSEQ multiplex PCR; TCRdb's copy has only in-frame clones and lacks some. The profile shows around 43,000 clones, 85% to 90% of them singletons. A note on this clone: Antigen unknown.

The chain couples TRBV9 to TRBJ2-1; D remains ambiguous. The sequenced sample was CD4+ T cells from blood, obtained 24 months after liver transplant. The clonotype originates from a human patient who received a liver transplant. Some T cells may be graft donor cells. As DNA, the CDR3 is TGTGCCAGCAGCATTACAGACAATGAGCAGTTCTTC. Translating it yields CASSITDNEQFF.